This passage covers 28 T cell receptor beta chains from one sample sequenced in a study of regulatory T cells in long-lasting Graves disease (TCRdb year 2021). The library was made by multiplex PCR. The reads were generated on an Illumina HiSeq 4000. TCR beta libraries were built with iRepertoire HTBI primers and Arm-PCR amplification of CDR3 regions. The public reads were reanalyzed by TCRdb: fastp trimming at Q25, MiXCR alignment, in-frame beta chains only. CDR3 protein sequences are deduplicated, and each keeps its most common genes and DNA. This sample lists 450,000 to 700,000 distinct CDR3 sequences; approximately 13% were detected once. In total, the top ten clones hold 10% of the sample. The sample's time point label is to be understood as: newly diagnosed GD, antithyroid drugs for less than 3 months. For both TCR sequencing and RNA sequencing, RNA was extracted from PBMCs in TRIzol. The same sample was also used in a study of T cells in Graves' hyperthyroidism and ophthalmopathy.

The sequencing here drew on peripheral blood mononuclear cells (PBMCs), taken at new diagnosis, from a patient treated with antithyroid drugs. Receptors were obtained from a man aged 25 to 40 with Graves disease. Donor details come from another sample of the same person, matched by shared clones.

The chain links TRBV10-3 to TRBJ1-1; tentative D call: TRBD1 (5 bases). Germline CDR1 reads ENHRY; CDR2 reads SYGVKD. The CDR3 consists of 12 residues. Trimming removed 11 bases at V and 8 bases at J, with 18 bases between. The CDR3 sequence: CAAYGGRTEAFF. Here the CDR3 DNA reads TGTGCCGCTTATGGAGGACGGACAGAAGCTTTCTTT.

The V call is TRBV19, the J call TRBJ1-5; TRBD1 agrees at 7 bases. The CDR3 extends over 16 amino acids. Looked up from germline, CDR1 is LNHDA and CDR2 is SQIVND (reference sequence). The junction had 7 bases not matched to a gene; V was cut back by 5 bases and J by 0 bases. The DNA for the CDR3 is TGTGCCAGTAGTTCACCGGGACAGTATAGCAATCAGCCCCAGCATTTT. This translates into CASSSPGQYSNQPQHF.

This clonotype appeared many times. The chain employs TRBV27 and TRBJ1-1, with TRBD1 identical over 7 bases. V lost 5 bases to trimming and J lost 10 bases; unmatched junction nucleotides: 13. The CDR3 has 14 residues. Germline V CDR1 and CDR2: MNHEY, SMNVEV (reference sequence). DNA for the CDR3: TGTGCCAGCAGTACCTCGACAGGGCACCCGCGAGCTTTCTTT. Translating it yields CASSTSTGHPRAFF.

This clonotype appeared a few times. V is TRBV19 and J is TRBJ1-1; no firm D call. V shed 6 bases and J shed 5 bases, with 16 bases lying between them. This CDR3 is 14 amino acids long. CDR1 is LNHDA, CDR2 SQIVND, per germline (reference sequence). The CDR3 protein is CASSIRPGETEAFF. The CDR3 DNA is TGTGCCAGTAGCATTCGACCGGGTGAGACTGAAGCTTTCTTT.

In its sample, this clonotype was seen many times. Here the CDR3 reads CASSAAGNIQYF. In DNA, the CDR3 is TGTGCCAGCAGTGCTGCGGGTAACATTCAGTACTTC. The rearrangement uses TRBV12-3 or TRBV12-4 and TRBJ2-4, with a weak D call TRBD2 (5 bases). This CDR3 spans 12 amino acids. Trimming pared 5 bases from V and 7 bases from J, leaving 9 bases between.

This clonotype was seen a handful of times. The V call is TRBV12-3 or TRBV12-4, the J call TRBJ2-1, with 14 bases fitting TRBD2. The trim removed 5 bases at V and 2 bases at J, leaving 8 bases unmatched. The CDR3 runs to 18 residues. The CDR3 protein is CASSHQGLAGGTYNEQFF. In nucleotides, the CDR3 is TGTGCCAGCAGTCACCAAGGACTAGCGGGAGGCACCTACAATGAGCAGTTCTTC.

The rearrangement joins TRBV27 to TRBJ2-3; D could derive from TRBD1 or TRBD2 (5 bases each). This CDR3 contains 14 residues. Trimming cost V 5 bases and J 5 bases, with 14 bases left between them. Per germline, CDR1 MNHEY and CDR2 SMNVEV (reference sequence). For the CDR3, the DNA is TGTGCCAGCAGTCCACGGGACCGTAAAGATACGCAGTATTTT. It translates to CASSPRDRKDTQYF.

Only a few counts were recorded for this clonotype. This rearrangement joins TRBV11-2 to TRBJ2-7; D is possibly TRBD2 (5 bases). The CDR3 loop spans 13 amino acids. Germline CDR1 is SGHAT and CDR2 is FQNNGV. V was clipped by 3 bases and J by 5 bases, with 11 bases between them. This CDR3 is CASSFSSDHEQYF. The CDR3 nucleotides are TGTGCCAGCAGCTTTAGTAGCGATCACGAGCAGTACTTC.

This chain joins TRBV5-4 and TRBJ2-7; 11 bases line up with TRBD1. V shed 0 bases, J shed 3 bases, and the junction held 5 bases outside the gene matches. Germline CDR1 and CDR2: SGHNT and YYREEE (reference sequence). The CDR3 loop spans 16 amino acids. In DNA form, the CDR3 reads TGTGCCAGCAGCTTGGCCCTCGGGACAGGGGGCTACGAGCAGTACTTC. Its translation is CASSLALGTGGYEQYF.

This clonotype was detected only a few times. The rearrangement links TRBV6-2 or TRBV6-3 to TRBJ1-2, with D perhaps TRBD1 (6 bases). V lost 6 bases, J lost 6 bases, and 20 bases lay in between. The CDR3 has 15 amino acids. Germline values: CDR1 MNHEY, CDR2 SVGEGT. CDR3 sequence reads: CASSSTGRIVHGYTF. The CDR3 DNA sequence: TGTGCCAGCAGCTCGACAGGCCGTATCGTCCATGGCTACACCTTC.

This clonotype was detected many times. The CDR3 reads CASSFAAGEQYF. Here the CDR3 DNA reads TGTGCCAGCAGTTTTGCGGCCGGGGAGCAGTACTTC. The chain couples TRBV6-9 to TRBJ2-7; D not resolved. CDR3 length: 12 residues. V was cut by 4 bases and J by 7 bases, with 11 bases left in between. Germline V gives CDR1 MNHGY, CDR2 SVAAGI.

This clonotype was counted at least ten times. The V call is TRBV27, the J call TRBJ2-1; tentative D call: TRBD1 (6 bases). The V gene's germline CDR1 is MNHEY and CDR2 SMNVEV (reference sequence). The ends were cut back, 5 bases at V and 5 bases at J, with 13 bases in the middle. The CDR3 loop spans 14 amino acids. CDR3 nucleotides: TGTGCCAGCAGTCGTCGGACAGCGGACAATGAGCAGTTCTTC. This translates into CASSRRTADNEQFF.

At least ten counts were recorded for this clonotype. The chain links TRBV27 to TRBJ2-1, with 8 bases matching TRBD2. Trimming at V came to 2 bases and at J to 0 bases, leaving 9 bases not matched to a gene. CDR1 is MNHEY and CDR2 is SMNVEV in the germline V gene (reference sequence). The CDR3 runs to 18 residues. CDR3 loop: CASSLRLAGTNSYNEQFF. CDR3 DNA sequence: TGTGCCAGCAGTTTACGGCTAGCGGGCACCAACTCCTACAATGAGCAGTTCTTC.

This clonotype was recorded at least ten times. The chain carries TRBV29-1 and TRBJ1-1; no firm D call. CDR1 is SQVTM and CDR2 is ANQGSEA in the germline V gene. The CDR3 is 12 residues long. V was trimmed by 2 bases and J by 0 bases, leaving 4 bases between them. DNA for the CDR3: TGCAGCGTTGAACTGGTGAACACTGAAGCTTTCTTT. The encoded protein is CSVELVNTEAFF.

This clonotype has ten or more counts. The chain links TRBV7-3 to TRBJ2-1; TRBD2 agrees at 11 bases. V was pared by 5 bases and J by 4 bases, with 7 bases of the junction left unmatched. Germline lookup yields CDR1 SGHTA and CDR2 FQGTGA. The CDR3 extends over 16 amino acids. CDR3 in DNA: TGTGCCAGCAGCCCAACTAGCGGGAGCAGGTACAATGAGCAGTTCTTC. Amino acid sequence: CASSPTSGSRYNEQFF.

This clonotype was detected ten times or more. The chain uses TRBV12-3 or TRBV12-4 and TRBJ2-2, with D maybe TRBD2 (5 bases). V lost 1 base, J lost 7 bases, and 10 bases lay in between. CDR3 length equals 14 residues. In nucleotides, the CDR3 is TGTGCCAGCAGTTTAGGAGGGAGAAGCGGGGAGCTGTTTTTT. This sequence encodes CASSLGGRSGELFF.

This clonotype was observed at least ten times. V is TRBV7-2 and J is TRBJ2-5, with D perhaps matching TRBD1 or TRBD2 (5 bases each). The CDR3 extends over 15 amino acids. Trimming pared 1 base from V and 1 base from J, leaving 10 bases between. Per the germline V gene, CDR1 is SGHTA and CDR2 is FQGNSA. CDR3 sequence (DNA): TGTGCCAGCAGCTTAGGGTGGGACGGCCAAGAGACCCAGTACTTC. Residues: CASSLGWDGQETQYF.

This clonotype was observed at least ten times. The chain couples TRBV24-1 to TRBJ2-3; the D gene is possibly TRBD2 (5 bases). V shed 0 bases and J shed 4 bases, with 10 bases lying between them. The CDR3 consists of 15 residues. The germline V gene has CDR1 KGHDR and CDR2 SFDVKD. DNA for the CDR3: TGTGCCACCAGTGATTTGCAGGCGGGTCCAGATACGCAGTATTTT. The encoded protein is CATSDLQAGPDTQYF.

In this sample, this clonotype turned up many times. The V gene is TRBV10-2, the J gene TRBJ2-1; D is ambiguous. V lost 3 bases and J lost 4, with 7 bases in between. This CDR3 is built from 13 residues. The V gene's germline CDR1 is WSHSY and CDR2 SAAADI. The CDR3 here is CASSDLLYNEQFF. The CDR3 DNA reads TGCGCCAGCAGTGACCTTCTTTACAATGAGCAGTTCTTC.

This chain uses TRBV20-1 with TRBJ1-5, with TRBD1 matching 8 bases. CDR1 and CDR2 from the germline V gene are DFQATT and SNEGSKA (reference sequence). CDR3 length equals 19 residues. V trimming: 0 bases; J trimming: 0 bases; junction bases outside the gene matches: 13. The CDR3 protein is CSARDQGRGPPYSNQPQHF. The CDR3 DNA follows: TGCAGTGCTAGAGATCAGGGCAGGGGGCCCCCCTATAGCAATCAGCCCCAGCATTTT.

CDR3 protein: CASSSLKGLANEQFF. As DNA, the CDR3 is TGTGCCAGCAGTTCTCTTAAGGGACTAGCCAATGAGCAGTTCTTC. This chain joins TRBV9 and TRBJ2-1, with TRBD2 identical over 9 bases. V trimming: 5 bases; J trimming: 6 bases; junction bases outside the gene matches: 9. Germline V gene lookup returns CDR1 SGDLS and CDR2 YYNGEE. The CDR3 runs to 15 residues. The variable domain in full, with the rest retrieved from reference TRBV9 and TRBJ2-1, is DSGVTQTPKHLITATGQRVTLRCSPRSGDLSVYWYQQSLDQGLQFLIQYYNGEERAKGNILERFSAQQFPDLHSELNLSSLELGDSALYFCASSSLKGLANEQFFGPGTRLTVL.

This clonotype was observed a few times. This chain uses TRBV9 with TRBJ2-3; 7 bases align to TRBD1. The CDR3 totals 18 residues. Germline V gene sequence: CDR1 SGDLS, CDR2 YYNGEE. V shed 0 bases and J 2 bases; nucleotides not matched to a gene: 12. CDR3 bases: TGTGCCAGCAGCGTAGGCTTGAGGGGGCGGCGCCCCACAGATACGCAGTATTTT. It specifies CASSVGLRGRRPTDTQYF.

This clonotype has a count of ten or more. The chain joins TRBV12-3 or TRBV12-4 to TRBJ2-1, with D perhaps TRBD1 or TRBD2 (6 bases each). This CDR3 has 16 residues. Trimming took off 2 bases at V and 6 bases at J, with 17 bases between the two ends. CDR3 residues: CASSLLGGTRFNEQFF. The DNA of the CDR3 is TGTGCCAGCAGTTTATTGGGGGGCACGCGGTTCAATGAGCAGTTCTTC.

This clonotype was counted a few times. V gene TRBV5-1 combines with J gene TRBJ1-1; 9 bases agree with TRBD1. CDR1 and CDR2 (germline): SGHRS, YFSETQ. The V and J ends lost 4 bases and 8 bases, in that order; junction bases with no gene match: 6. This CDR3 contains 13 residues. The CDR3 here is CASSPGQGGEAFF. CDR3 coding DNA: TGCGCCAGCAGCCCGGGACAGGGCGGAGAAGCTTTCTTT.

Ten or more counts support this clonotype. The chain combines TRBV27 with TRBJ1-6, with D possibly TRBD1 on 5 matching bases. This CDR3 contains 15 residues. Germline CDR1 reads MNHEY; CDR2 reads SMNVEV (reference sequence). V lost 7 bases and J 10 bases, leaving 20 bases between the germline ends. CDR3 sequence: CASTRAGTDPSPLHF. CDR3 DNA: TGTGCCAGCACTCGAGCCGGGACTGACCCCTCACCCCTCCACTTT.

This clonotype came up many times. In DNA, the CDR3 is TGTGCCAGCAGTGGGGTTGGGACAGGGCAGTATGGCTACACCTTC. Its translation is CASSGVGTGQYGYTF. The J gene is TRBJ1-2, the V gene TRBV27; the match to TRBD1 covers 9 bases. The CDR3 is 15 residues long. Trimming took 5 bases from V and 5 from J; bases not matched to a gene: 9. Germline V gives CDR1 MNHEY, CDR2 SMNVEV (reference sequence).

In this sample, this clonotype turned up a few times. This chain joins TRBV24-1 and TRBJ2-7; D not resolved. CDR1 is KGHDR, CDR2 SFDVKD, per germline. V shed 4 bases and J shed 6 bases, with 9 bases lying between them. The CDR3 covers 12 residues. CDR3 coding DNA: TGTGCCACCAGTGACTATTCAGGCGAGCAGTACTTC. Residues: CATSDYSGEQYF.

This clonotype has at least ten counts. V is TRBV12-3 or TRBV12-4 and J is TRBJ2-7; D is perhaps TRBD1 (5 bases). V shed 6 bases and J shed 2 bases, with 17 bases lying between them. The CDR3 loop spans 15 amino acids. The CDR3 sequence: CASSPQDTPTYEQYF. Here the CDR3 DNA reads TGTGCCAGCAGCCCCCAGGACACGCCAACCTACGAGCAGTACTTC.